A single sample gave rise to the 31 T cell receptor beta chains below, sequenced in a study of T cells in Graves' hyperthyroidism and ophthalmopathy. RNA transcripts provided the source from which TCR beta CDR3 regions were amplified. First-round RT-PCR with HTBI primers amplified the TCR CDR3 region. In TCRdb, the multiplex PCR reads were re-called with MiXCR into one record per CDR3 protein. The sample has about 480,000 distinct CDR3 sequences, roughly a quarter seen once. The sample taken for sequencing was blood. The receptor set was obtained from a woman in her twenties or thirties with Graves' ophthalmopathy.

V gene TRBV6-5 combines with J gene TRBJ2-2; D uncertain. Trimming left V 2 bases short and J 5 bases short, with 6 bases between. The CDR3 runs 13 residues. From germline, CDR1 is MNHEY and CDR2 SVGAGI. The chain's CDR3 is CASSYVGTGELFF. The CDR3 coding sequence is TGTGCCAGCAGTTACGTGGGGACCGGGGAGCTGTTTTTT.

In this sample, this clonotype turned up a few times. The chain has TRBV6-5 and TRBJ1-1, with D tentatively TRBD1 (6 bases). This CDR3 is 16 amino acids long. Germline loops: CDR1 MNHEY, CDR2 SVGAGI. The V end was cut by 2 bases, the J end by 0 bases, with 13 bases between. The CDR3 DNA follows: TGTGCCAGCAGTTACGCCCTAGGGGGGGTGAACACTGAAGCTTTCTTT. Protein product: CASSYALGGVNTEAFF.

This chain connects TRBV27 to TRBJ2-7; 9 bases are a match to TRBD1. Germline V gene lookup returns CDR1 MNHEY and CDR2 SMNVEV (reference sequence). V shed 5 bases and J 5 bases; nucleotides not matched to a gene: 7. The CDR3 extends over 14 amino acids. The CDR3: CASSPNRGRDEQYF. The CDR3, as DNA: TGTGCCAGCAGTCCTAACAGGGGGCGAGACGAGCAGTACTTC.

This clonotype appeared many times. The V and J genes are TRBV30 and TRBJ1-3; the D is unclear. CDR1 GTSNPN and CDR2 SVGIG come from the germline V gene (reference sequence). The length of the CDR3 is 13 residues. Trimming stripped 0 bases from V and 8 bases from J, with 11 bases between. CDR3 bases: TGTGCCTGGAGTGTGTGGTCAGCGTACACCATATATTTT. It codes for CAWSVWSAYTIYF. Filled out from reference TRBV30 and TRBJ1-3, the complete variable domain reads SQTIHQWPATLVQPVGSPLSLECTVEGTSNPNLYWYRQAAGRGLQLLFYSVGIGQISSEVPQNLSASRPQDRQFILSSKKLLLSDSGFYLCAWSVWSAYTIYFGEGSWLTVV.

This clonotype was detected ten times or more. The chain uses TRBV7-2 and TRBJ1-2; no firm D call. Germline-derived CDR1 and CDR2 are SGHTA and FQGNSA. The CDR3 covers 11 residues. Trimming removed 5 bases from V and 7 bases from J, with 8 bases in between. CDR3 amino acids: CASSKEIGYTF. The CDR3 nucleotides are TGTGCCAGCAGCAAAGAAATTGGCTACACCTTC. The full variable domain, its missing parts supplied by reference TRBV7-2 and TRBJ1-2, is GAGVSQSPSNKVTEKGKDVELRCDPISGHTALYWYRQSLGQGLEFLIYFQGNSAPDKSGLPSDRFSAERTGGSVSTLTIQRTQQEDSAVYLCASSKEIGYTFGSGTRLTVV.

This clonotype has ten or more counts. The chain couples TRBV6-2 or TRBV6-3 to TRBJ1-5; D might be TRBD1 (6 bases). Trimming removed 4 bases at V and 4 bases at J, with 11 bases between. The CDR3 has 14 residues. CDR1 and CDR2 from the germline V gene are MNHEY and SVGEGT. CDR3 sequence reads: CASSLGQRNQPQHF. The CDR3 DNA reads TGTGCCAGCAGTTTAGGACAGAGAAATCAGCCCCAGCATTTT.

The CDR3 region has the DNA TGTGCCGGAGCGACAGGGTCGGGCACTGAAGCTTTCTTT. Amino acids: CAGATGSGTEAFF. The chain joins TRBV2 to TRBJ1-1; 7 bases map to TRBD1. Per the germline V gene, CDR1 is SNHLY and CDR2 is FYNNEI. V trimming: 11 bases; J trimming: 4 bases; junction bases outside the gene matches: 10. This CDR3 has 13 amino acids.

This chain links TRBV7-2 with TRBJ2-5; TRBD1 aligns across 7 bases. CDR1 is SGHTA and CDR2 is FQGNSA in the germline V gene. Unmatched junction bases numbered 5, after V lost 3 bases and J lost 4 bases. The CDR3 runs 14 residues. CDR3: CASSFTGVGETQYF. The CDR3 nucleotides are TGTGCCAGCAGCTTTACAGGGGTAGGAGAGACCCAGTACTTC.

This clonotype was seen a few times. The chain recombines TRBV28 with TRBJ2-5, with a possible D match to TRBD2 (5 bases). V was clipped by 10 bases and J by 4 bases, with 10 bases between them. Germline CDR1 and CDR2: MDHEN and SYDVKM. The CDR3 sequence is 11 residues long. CDR3 nucleotide sequence: TGTGCCATTCAGAGGGCAGAGACCCAGTACTTC. It yields the protein CAIQRAETQYF. The complete variable domain, with remaining parts taken from reference TRBV28 and TRBJ2-5, reads DVKVTQSSRYLVKRTGEKVFLECVQDMDHENMFWYRQDPGLGLRLIYFSYDVKMKEKGDIPEGYSVSREKKERFSLILESASTNQTSMYLCAIQRAETQYFGPGTRLLVL.

In the case of this clonotype: A single base separates this from a much larger clone, so it may be a read error. This chain joins TRBV29-1 and TRBJ1-1, with D uncertain. CDR3 length: 12 residues. The V gene's germline CDR1 is SQVTM and CDR2 ANQGSEA. V was pared by 6 bases and J by 0 bases, with 8 bases between. The CDR3 region is CSVDTLNTEAFF. The DNA for the CDR3 is TGCAGCGTCGACACCTTGAACACTGAAGCTTTCTTT. Supplemented by reference TRBV29-1 and TRBJ1-1, the full variable domain reads SAVISQKPSRDICQRGTSLTIQCQVDSQVTMMFWYRQQPGQSLTLIATANQGSEATYESGFVIDKFPISRPNLTFSTLTVSNMSPEDSSIYLCSVDTLNTEAFFGQGTRLTVV.

This sequence joins TRBV7-2 and TRBJ2-5; TRBD1 matches 7 bases. Losses at the gene ends were 3 bases for V and 1 base for J; bases not matched to a gene: 2. The CDR3 spans 14 residues. Germline CDR1 is SGHTA and CDR2 is FQGNSA. The CDR3 reads CASSLGQIQETQYF. CDR3 coding DNA: TGTGCCAGCAGCTTGGGACAGATCCAAGAGACCCAGTACTTC.

V and J are TRBV10-1 and TRBJ1-1; tentative D call: TRBD1 (5 bases). The length of the CDR3 is 13 residues. Germline CDR1 is WNHNN and CDR2 is SYGVQD (reference sequence). Trimming removed 6 bases from V and 4 bases from J, with 12 bases in between. The CDR3 spells CASSQGVATEAFF. The CDR3, as DNA: TGCGCCAGCAGCCAAGGGGTGGCCACTGAAGCTTTCTTT.

The V gene is TRBV5-6, the J gene TRBJ1-3; a possible D gene is TRBD1 (5 bases). Trimming shortened V by 2 bases and J by 0 bases, and 9 bases separated the two germline ends. The CDR3 runs to 15 residues. Germline V gene lookup returns CDR1 SGHDT and CDR2 YYEEEE. CDR3 bases: TGTGCCAGCAGCTTTGGGGGACTCTCTGGAAACACCATATATTTT. Residues: CASSFGGLSGNTIYF. The complete variable domain, with remaining parts taken from reference TRBV5-6 and TRBJ1-3, reads DAGVTQSPTHLIKTRGQQVTLRCSPKSGHDTVSWYQQALGQGPQFIFQYYEEEERQRGNFPDRFSGHQFPNYSSELNVNALLLGDSALYLCASSFGGLSGNTIYFGEGSWLTVV.

Ten or more counts support this clonotype. J is TRBJ1-5 and V is TRBV19, with D perhaps matching TRBD1 (5 bases). CDR1 is LNHDA, CDR2 SQIVND, per germline (reference sequence). The CDR3 is 14 residues long. The V end lost 8 bases, the J end lost 7 bases, and 18 bases lay between the germline ends. CDR3 sequence (DNA): TGTGCCAGTTGGGCCAGGGAGCGATTCCAGCCCCAGCATTTT. It encodes CASWARERFQPQHF.

This clonotype was seen only a few times. The chain recombines TRBV12-3 or TRBV12-4 with TRBJ2-5; TRBD2 matches 7 bases. V gave up 5 bases and J gave up 5 bases; unmatched junction bases: 8. The CDR3 sequence is 14 residues long. This CDR3 is CASSGLVWDETQYF. The CDR3 DNA is TGTGCCAGCAGTGGACTAGTGTGGGATGAGACCCAGTACTTC.

This clonotype was seen at least ten times. The chain employs TRBV6-1 and TRBJ1-1; TRBD1 might be the D (5 bases). This CDR3 region has 14 residues. Trimming pared 7 bases from V and 4 bases from J, leaving 16 bases between. CDR1 and CDR2 (germline): MNHNS, SASEGT. DNA for the CDR3: TGTGCCAGCAACCCCATGCGGGACGGCACTGAAGCTTTCTTT. Its translation is CASNPMRDGTEAFF.

The J gene is TRBJ1-6, the V gene TRBV5-1; the D is unclear. This CDR3 spans 15 amino acids. Trimming removed 0 bases from V and 8 bases from J, with 12 bases in between. Looked up from germline, CDR1 is SGHRS and CDR2 is YFSETQ. The CDR3 is CASSLDTPGDSPLHF. The CDR3 nucleotides read TGCGCCAGCAGCTTGGACACTCCCGGGGATTCACCCCTCCACTTT.

This clonotype was recorded at least ten times. The V gene is TRBV11-1, the J gene TRBJ1-1; D uncertain. Germline loops: CDR1 SGHAT, CDR2 FQDESV (reference sequence). The CDR3 is 13 residues long. V was pared by 5 bases and J by 4 bases, with 11 bases between. In DNA form, the CDR3 reads TGTGCCAGCAGCGACCCGGACCTCACTGAAGCTTTCTTT. Translation: CASSDPDLTEAFF.

The gene calls are TRBV11-1 and TRBJ2-2, with TRBD2 as a possible D gene (6 bases). V was shortened by 2 bases and J by 1 base, with 17 bases between the two germline ends. Germline CDR1 and CDR2: SGHAT and FQDESV (reference sequence). This CDR3 is 18 amino acids long. CDR3 protein: CASSLLGLHTRNTGELFF. The CDR3 DNA reads as TGTGCCAGCAGCTTACTGGGACTTCACACAAGGAACACCGGGGAGCTGTTTTTT.

This clonotype was observed many times. CDR3 sequence (DNA): TGTGCCAGTAGTGTCAGGTACGACCAGCCCCAGCATTTT. It is translated as CASSVRYDQPQHF. The chain is built from TRBV19 and TRBJ1-5, with D uncertain. Germline CDR1 reads LNHDA; CDR2 reads SQIVND (reference sequence). CDR3 length: 13 residues. With 5 bases removed from V and 7 bases from J, the gap between germline ends came to 12 bases.

This clonotype was seen at least ten times. The J gene is TRBJ2-5, the V gene TRBV20-1, with D tentatively TRBD1 or TRBD2 (6 bases each). V was clipped by 4 bases and J by 3 bases, with 15 bases between them. This CDR3 has 14 residues. Germline V gene lookup returns CDR1 DFQATT and CDR2 SNEGSKA (reference sequence). The CDR3 loop is CSATEGGPKETQYF. In DNA form, the CDR3 reads TGCAGTGCTACGGAGGGGGGACCCAAAGAGACCCAGTACTTC.

V and J are TRBV27 and TRBJ2-5, with D perhaps matching TRBD2 (5 bases). Germline assignment: CDR1 MNHEY and CDR2 SMNVEV (reference sequence). This CDR3 is built from 14 residues. V lost 8 bases to trimming and J lost 1 base, with 14 bases between them. CDR3 DNA sequence: TGTGCCAGCGGGTCCTTAGCGTTCCAAGAGACCCAGTACTTC. It codes for CASGSLAFQETQYF.

Note on this clonotype: This may be a read error: a much more frequent sequence differs by one nucleotide. Since the CDR3 does not end with the conserved phenylalanine or tryptophan, this likely comes from a read error. The CDR3 DNA follows: TGTGCCAGCCTGACAGGGGGAACTGAAGCTTTCTTG. Amino acids: CASLTGGTEAFL. The genes are TRBV7-9 and TRBJ1-1; 9 nucleotides line up with TRBD1. V was clipped by 8 bases and J by 5 bases; unmatched bases: 3. Germline V gene sequence: CDR1 SEHNR, CDR2 FQNEAQ (reference sequence). The CDR3 is 12 amino acids.

V is TRBV6-2 or TRBV6-3 and J is TRBJ2-2, with 9 bases aligning to TRBD2. CDR1 is MNHEY and CDR2 is SVGEGT in the germline V gene. The CDR3 runs 16 residues. V lost 0 bases and J lost 6; bases outside the gene matches: 5. The CDR3 sequence is CASSYSSGRYPGELFF. CDR3 sequence (DNA): TGTGCCAGCAGTTACTCGAGCGGGAGGTATCCCGGGGAGCTGTTTTTT.

About this clonotype itself: The junction departs from the called germline gene at one end, perhaps through a read error. CDR3 protein: CASSPPLAF. The CDR3 DNA sequence: TGCGCCAGCAGCCCCCCTTTAGCCTTC. The V call is TRBV5-1, the J call TRBJ1-2, with D unclear. CDR3 length equals 9 residues. Germline-derived CDR1 and CDR2 are SGHRS and YFSETQ.

There are many counts of this clonotype. This chain connects TRBV6-6 to TRBJ1-1; 10 nucleotides line up with TRBD1. The CDR3 spans 13 residues. Germline assignment: CDR1 MNHNY and CDR2 SVGAGI (reference sequence). The ends lost 5 bases at V and 9 bases at J; junction bases unmatched: 6. The CDR3 loop reads CASSTDRGNQAFF. The CDR3 DNA reads TGTGCCAGCAGTACGGACAGGGGGAATCAAGCTTTCTTT.

In this sample, this clonotype turned up many times. This rearrangement joins TRBV20-1 to TRBJ1-5; no clear D. Trimming removed 0 bases from V and 7 bases from J, with 7 bases in between. The CDR3 consists of 12 residues. Germline CDR1 DFQATT, CDR2 SNEGSKA (reference sequence). The CDR3 protein is CSARDRGQPQHF. The CDR3 nucleotides read TGCAGTGCTAGAGATCGTGGGCAGCCCCAGCATTTT.

This chain joins TRBV7-2 and TRBJ1-2; D unresolved. Trimming took off 2 bases at V and 1 base at J, with 14 bases between the two ends. This CDR3 has 16 amino acids. Looked up from germline, CDR1 is SGHTA and CDR2 is FQGNSA. The CDR3 reads CASSLTPSTLNYGYTF. The CDR3 DNA follows: TGTGCCAGCAGCTTAACGCCGTCGACTCTTAACTATGGCTACACCTTC. Looking up the rest from reference TRBV7-2 and TRBJ1-2 gives the full variable domain: GAGVSQSPSNKVTEKGKDVELRCDPISGHTALYWYRQSLGQGLEFLIYFQGNSAPDKSGLPSDRFSAERTGGSVSTLTIQRTQQEDSAVYLCASSLTPSTLNYGYTFGSGTRLTVV.

This clonotype was detected ten times or more. V usage is TRBV6-1 and J usage is TRBJ1-2, with 11 bases aligning to TRBD1. V was clipped by 6 bases and J by 7 bases; unmatched bases: 10. Germline lookup yields CDR1 MNHNS and CDR2 SASEGT. There are 15 residues in the CDR3. The DNA of the CDR3 is TGTGCCAGCAGCTCTTCCGGGACAGGGGGAGTTGGCTACACCTTC. Translated, it gives CASSSSGTGGVGYTF.

A few counts support this clonotype. V and J are TRBV6-5 and TRBJ2-7; maybe TRBD1 (6 bases). CDR1 is MNHEY, CDR2 SVGAGI, per germline. The CDR3 sequence is 13 residues long. With 4 bases removed from V and 5 bases from J, the gap between germline ends came to 12 bases. In nucleotides, the CDR3 is TGTGCCAGCAGTTTACAGGGAGTCGACGAGCAGTACTTC. This codes for CASSLQGVDEQYF.

The chain joins TRBV20-1 to TRBJ1-5, with D possibly being TRBD1 (5 bases). Germline V CDR1 and CDR2: DFQATT, SNEGSKA (reference sequence). The germline V and J ends were trimmed by 3 bases and 3 bases, with 12 bases remaining between them. The CDR3 runs to 14 residues. CDR3 coding DNA: TGCAGTGCTAGTCCGGGGGGGAACAATCAGCCCCAGCATTTT. This sequence encodes CSASPGGNNQPQHF.